The T cell receptor beta chain under discussion was sequenced for a study of blood T cell repertoires in COVID-19. Overall study context: The study drew acute and convalescent COVID-19 samples from the United States, Italy and Spain. PBMCs, B-cell-depleted T cells, or T cells were the source of the cDNA or gDNA that made up the material.

V lost 6 bases and J lost 4, with 13 bases in between. The V gene's germline CDR1 is MDHEN and CDR2 SYDVKM. The CDR3 length is 14 residues. Original processing notes: Estimation of nucleated cell counts relied on the amplification of reference gene primers. Sequencing used immunoSEQ multiplex PCR; TCRdb keeps in-frame clones, though not all of them. The D gene and trimming were derived from the DNA, and the V and J assignments and clone size from that table. The sample lists 95,000 to 100,000 clones; around 85% were seen once. V gene TRBV28 combines with J gene TRBJ1-5; possible D gene TRBD1, 6 bases. The TCR was taken from a woman in her seventies with active or convalescent COVID-19. The sample taken for sequencing was peripheral blood. The CDR3 bases are TGTGCCAGCAGGACCGACAGGATTAATCAGCCCCAGCATTTT. Its protein is CASRTDRINQPQHF.